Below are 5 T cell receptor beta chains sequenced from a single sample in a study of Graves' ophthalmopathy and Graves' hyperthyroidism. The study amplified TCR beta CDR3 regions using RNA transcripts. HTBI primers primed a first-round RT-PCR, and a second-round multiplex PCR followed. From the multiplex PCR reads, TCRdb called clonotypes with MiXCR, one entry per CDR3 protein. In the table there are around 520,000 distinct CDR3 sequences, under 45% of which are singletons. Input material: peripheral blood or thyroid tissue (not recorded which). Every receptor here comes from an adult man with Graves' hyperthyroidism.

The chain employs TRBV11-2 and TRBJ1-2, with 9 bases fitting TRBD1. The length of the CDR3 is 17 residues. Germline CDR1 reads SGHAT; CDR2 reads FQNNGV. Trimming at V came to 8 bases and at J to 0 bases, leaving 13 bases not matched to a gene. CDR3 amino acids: CASSPPGTGNSNYGYTF. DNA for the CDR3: TGTGCCAGCTCACCCCCCGGGACAGGGAATTCTAACTATGGCTACACCTTC.

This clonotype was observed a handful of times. The CDR3 is CASSQDRGQLETQYF. In DNA, the CDR3 is TGTGCCAGCAGCCAAGATCGGGGACAGTTAGAGACCCAGTACTTC. J is TRBJ2-5 and V is TRBV3-1; 7 bases are shared with TRBD1. This CDR3 contains 15 residues. CDR1 and CDR2 from the germline V gene are LGHDT and YNNKEL (reference sequence). Trimming took 0 bases from V and 4 from J; bases not matched to a gene: 5.

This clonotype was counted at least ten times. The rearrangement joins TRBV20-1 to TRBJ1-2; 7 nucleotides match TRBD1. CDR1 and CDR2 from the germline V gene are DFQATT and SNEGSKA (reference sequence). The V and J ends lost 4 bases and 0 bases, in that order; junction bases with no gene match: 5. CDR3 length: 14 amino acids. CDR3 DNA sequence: TGCAGTGCTAAGGGACAGAGGACTAACTATGGCTACACCTTC. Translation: CSAKGQRTNYGYTF.

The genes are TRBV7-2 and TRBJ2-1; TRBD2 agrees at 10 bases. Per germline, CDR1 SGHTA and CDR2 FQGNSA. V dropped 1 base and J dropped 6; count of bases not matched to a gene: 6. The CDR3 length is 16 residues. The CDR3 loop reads CASSLGIAGGGNEQFF. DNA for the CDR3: TGTGCCAGCAGCTTAGGCATAGCGGGAGGAGGCAATGAGCAGTTCTTC.

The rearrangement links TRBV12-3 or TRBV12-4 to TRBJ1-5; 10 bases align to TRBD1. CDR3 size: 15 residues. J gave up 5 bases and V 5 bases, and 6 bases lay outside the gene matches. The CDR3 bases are TGTGCCAGCAGTCGCCGACAGGGGGCTTATCAGCCCCAGCATTTT. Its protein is CASSRRQGAYQPQHF.